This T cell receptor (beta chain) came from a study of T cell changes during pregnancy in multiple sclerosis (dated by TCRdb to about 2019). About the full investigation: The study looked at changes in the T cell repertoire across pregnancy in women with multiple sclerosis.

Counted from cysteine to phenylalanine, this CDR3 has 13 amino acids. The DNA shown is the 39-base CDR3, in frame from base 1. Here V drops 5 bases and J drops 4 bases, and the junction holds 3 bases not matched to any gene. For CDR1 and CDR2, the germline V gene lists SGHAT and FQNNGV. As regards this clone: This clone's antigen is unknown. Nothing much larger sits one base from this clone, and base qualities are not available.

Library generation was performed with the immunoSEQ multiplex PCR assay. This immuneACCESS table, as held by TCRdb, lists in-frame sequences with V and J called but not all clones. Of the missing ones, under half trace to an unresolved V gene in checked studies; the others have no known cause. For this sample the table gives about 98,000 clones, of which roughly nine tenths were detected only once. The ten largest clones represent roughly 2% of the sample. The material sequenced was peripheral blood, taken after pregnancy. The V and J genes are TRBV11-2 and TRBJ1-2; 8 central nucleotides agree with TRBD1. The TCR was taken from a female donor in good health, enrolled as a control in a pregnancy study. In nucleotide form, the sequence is TGTGCCAGCAGCCCGGGACAGGTCTATGGCTACACCTTC. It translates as CASSPGQVYGYTF. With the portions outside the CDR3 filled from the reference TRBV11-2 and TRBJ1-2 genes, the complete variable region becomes EAGVAQSPRYKIIEKRQSVAFWCNPISGHATLYWYQQILGQGPKLLIQFQNNGVVDDSQLPKDRFSAERLKGVDSTLKIQPAKLEDSAVYLCASSPGQVYGYTFGSGTRLTVV.